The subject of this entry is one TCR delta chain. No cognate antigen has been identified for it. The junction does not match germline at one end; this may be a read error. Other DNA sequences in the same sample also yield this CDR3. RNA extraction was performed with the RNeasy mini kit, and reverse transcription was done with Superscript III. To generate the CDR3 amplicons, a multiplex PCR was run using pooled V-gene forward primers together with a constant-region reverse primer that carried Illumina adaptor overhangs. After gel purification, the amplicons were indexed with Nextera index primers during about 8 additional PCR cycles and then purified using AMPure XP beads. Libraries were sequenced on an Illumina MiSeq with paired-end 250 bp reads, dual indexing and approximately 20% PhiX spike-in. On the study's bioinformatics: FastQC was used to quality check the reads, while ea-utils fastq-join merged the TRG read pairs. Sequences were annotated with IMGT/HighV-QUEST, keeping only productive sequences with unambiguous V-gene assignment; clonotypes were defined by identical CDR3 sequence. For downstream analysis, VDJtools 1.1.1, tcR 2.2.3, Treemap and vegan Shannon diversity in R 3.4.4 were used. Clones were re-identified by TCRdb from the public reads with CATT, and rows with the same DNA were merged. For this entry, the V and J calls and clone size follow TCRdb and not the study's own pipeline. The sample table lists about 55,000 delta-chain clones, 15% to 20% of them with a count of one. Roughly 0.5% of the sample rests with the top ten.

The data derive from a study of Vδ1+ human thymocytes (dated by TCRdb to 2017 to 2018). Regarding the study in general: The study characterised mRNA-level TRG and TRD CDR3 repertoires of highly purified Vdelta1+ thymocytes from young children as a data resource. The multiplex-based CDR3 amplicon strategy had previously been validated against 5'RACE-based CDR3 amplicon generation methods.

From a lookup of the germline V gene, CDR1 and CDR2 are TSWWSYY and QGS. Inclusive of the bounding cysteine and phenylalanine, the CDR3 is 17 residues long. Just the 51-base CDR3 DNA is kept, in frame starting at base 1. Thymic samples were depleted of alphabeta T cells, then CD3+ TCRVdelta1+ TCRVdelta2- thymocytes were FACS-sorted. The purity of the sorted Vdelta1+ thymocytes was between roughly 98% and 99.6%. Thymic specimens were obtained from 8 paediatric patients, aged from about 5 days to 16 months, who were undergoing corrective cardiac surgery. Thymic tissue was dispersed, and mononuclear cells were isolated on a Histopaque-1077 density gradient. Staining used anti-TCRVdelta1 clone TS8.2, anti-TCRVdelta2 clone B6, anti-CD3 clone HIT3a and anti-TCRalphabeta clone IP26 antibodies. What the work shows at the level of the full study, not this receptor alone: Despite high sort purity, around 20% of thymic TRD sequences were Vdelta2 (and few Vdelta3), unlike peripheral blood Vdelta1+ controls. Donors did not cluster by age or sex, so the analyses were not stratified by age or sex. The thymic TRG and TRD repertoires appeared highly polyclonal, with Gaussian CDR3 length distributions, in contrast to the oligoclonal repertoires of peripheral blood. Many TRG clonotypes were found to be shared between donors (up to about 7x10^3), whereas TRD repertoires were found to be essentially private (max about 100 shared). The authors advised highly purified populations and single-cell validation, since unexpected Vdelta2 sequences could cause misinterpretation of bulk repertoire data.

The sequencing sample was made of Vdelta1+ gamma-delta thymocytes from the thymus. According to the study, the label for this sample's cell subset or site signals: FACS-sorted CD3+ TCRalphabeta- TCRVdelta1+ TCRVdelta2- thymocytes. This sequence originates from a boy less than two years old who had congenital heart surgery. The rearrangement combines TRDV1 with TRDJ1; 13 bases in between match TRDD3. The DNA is TGTGCCCTTGGGGAAAGATCCTACCGACTGGGGGATACGCAACTCATCTTT. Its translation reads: CALGERSYRLGDTQLIF.